Listed below are T cell receptor beta chains from one sample, sequenced in a study of control samples from healthy donors and cancer patients. Some clones are missing from TCRdb's copy, which holds only in-frame ones; the method was immunoSEQ multiplex PCR. The sample has roughly 400,000 clones, approximately 92% seen once; the top ten hold around 6.8%. The sample was PBMCs. The receptors originated from a man in his forties with head and neck cancer. CDR3s include the opening cysteine and the closing phenylalanine or tryptophan. The D gene is left open where the match is weak. Only part of the rows carry a size: once, few, many, or a class if the clone is expanded.

TRBV27	TRBD1	TRBJ2-1	-	CASSLTQGVRQFF	TGTGCCAGCAGTTTAACACAGGGGGTTCGGCAGTTCTTC
TRBV4-1	-	TRBJ1-5	-	CASNQPGNNQPQHF	TGCGCCAGCAACCAACCAGGTAACAATCAGCCCCAGCATTTT
TRBV9	-	TRBJ2-2	-	CASSVDTKTGELFF	TGTGCCAGCAGCGTAGACACTAAAACCGGGGAGCTGTTTTTT
TRBV28	TRBD1	TRBJ1-1	-	CAIVTPGQGAGRTEAFF	TGTGCCATTGTAACACCGGGACAGGGGGCCGGACGCACTGAAGCTTTCTTT
TRBV11-2	-	TRBJ1-5	-	CASSLEQVPNQPQHF	TGTGCCAGCAGCTTAGAACAGGTACCCAATCAGCCCCAGCATTTT
TRBV3-1/TRBV3-2	TRBD1	TRBJ2-1	-	CASSQEDRGRNEQFF	TGTGCCAGCAGCCAAGAAGACAGGGGGCGGAATGAGCAGTTCTTC
TRBV18	-	TRBJ1-1	-	CASSLLRGSGMNTEAFF	TGTGCCAGCTCACTACTGAGAGGGAGCGGGATGAACACTGAAGCTTTCTTT
TRBV7-9	-	TRBJ2-1	-	CASSRDNYNEQFF	TGTGCCAGCAGCCGGGATAATTACAATGAGCAGTTCTTC
TRBV9	-	TRBJ1-6	-	CASSAFDRRAYNSPLHF	TGTGCCAGCAGCGCTTTCGACAGAAGGGCATATAATTCACCCCTCCACTTT
TRBV28	TRBD1	TRBJ1-2	-	CASSLAKTGDYGYTF	TGTGCCAGCAGTCTCGCCAAGACAGGGGACTATGGCTACACCTTC
TRBV19	TRBD2	TRBJ2-7	once	CASSPTSASYEQYF	TGTGCCAGTAGTCCGACTAGCGCGTCCTACGAGCAGTACTTC
TRBV2	TRBD1	TRBJ1-4	-	CASSSTGQTNEKLFF	TGTGCCAGCAGTTCTACGGGACAGACAAATGAAAAACTGTTTTTT
TRBV27	-	TRBJ2-7	-	CASSFSRSSEQYF	TGTGCCAGCAGTTTCTCTCGTAGCAGCGAGCAGTACTTC
TRBV30	-	TRBJ1-5	-	CAWSVGGNQPQHF	TGTGCCTGGAGTGTAGGGGGCAATCAGCCCCAGCATTTT
TRBV5-1	TRBD2	TRBJ2-7	once	CASSSLGLAGDEQYF	TGCGCCAGCAGCTCCCTGGGACTAGCGGGAGACGAGCAGTACTTC
TRBV30	TRBD2	TRBJ2-3	-	CAWSVRTSGVTDTQYF	TGTGCCTGGAGTGTACGGACTAGCGGGGTCACAGATACGCAGTATTTT
TRBV6-1	TRBD1	TRBJ1-5	-	CASSDLGVGGHQPQHF	TGTGCCAGCAGTGACCTAGGGGTAGGGGGCCATCAGCCCCAGCATTTT
TRBV5-1	-	TRBJ1-3	once	CASSLGTSSGNTIYF	TGCGCCAGCAGCTTGGGGACAAGCTCTGGAAACACCATATATTTT
TRBV3-1/TRBV3-2	-	TRBJ2-5	-	CASRPIGSETQYF	TGTGCCAGCAGACCTATAGGTAGCGAGACCCAGTACTTC
TRBV6-1	-	TRBJ1-4	-	CASSGDLRQVEEKLFF	TGTGCCAGCAGTGGTGACCTTAGACAGGTTGAAGAAAAACTGTTTTTT
TRBV30	-	TRBJ1-3	-	CAWSQGARPSSGNTIYF	TGTGCCTGGAGTCAAGGTGCCAGGCCCAGCTCTGGAAACACCATATATTTT
TRBV20-1	TRBD1	TRBJ1-5	-	CSASPTGGNQPQHF	TGCAGTGCTAGTCCGACAGGGGGCAATCAGCCCCAGCATTTT
TRBV10-3	TRBD1	TRBJ2-1	-	CALGQGLDNEQFF	TGTGCCCTCGGACAGGGGCTTGACAATGAGCAGTTCTTC
TRBV19	-	TRBJ1-2	-	CASSIYPNSNYGYTF	TGTGCCAGTAGTATATACCCGAATTCTAACTATGGCTACACCTTC
TRBV19	-	TRBJ2-2	-	CASSIWGPNTGELFF	TGTGCCAGTAGTATTTGGGGACCGAACACCGGGGAGCTGTTTTTT
TRBV19	-	TRBJ2-1	few	CASREGSWDEQFF	TGTGCCAGCCGGGAAGGTAGCTGGGATGAGCAGTTCTTC
TRBV19	-	TRBJ1-2	-	CASSGSTTGYGYTF	TGTGCCAGTAGTGGATCAACGACAGGCTATGGCTACACCTTC
TRBV12-1	-	TRBJ1-4	-	CASTAHCLRVINEKLFF	TGTGCCAGCACTGCCCATTGTCTCCGGGTCATTAATGAAAAACTGTTTTTT
TRBV15	-	TRBJ1-2	-	CATEPWAGGYTF	TGTGCCACTGAACCGTGGGCAGGTGGCTACACCTTC
TRBV7-2	TRBD1	TRBJ2-3	-	CASSLAGQGTDTQYF	TGTGCCAGCAGCTTAGCAGGACAGGGCACAGATACGCAGTATTTT
TRBV6-5	-	TRBJ2-7	-	CASRQHYEQYF	TGTGCCAGCAGGCAGCACTACGAGCAGTACTTC
TRBV4-2	-	TRBJ2-7	once	CASSQDSTLYSVQYF	TGTGCCAGCAGCCAAGATTCGACCTTATATTCCGTGCAGTACTTC
TRBV9	TRBD1	TRBJ1-3	few	CASSSGTASGNTIYF	TGTGCCAGCAGCTCAGGGACAGCCTCTGGAAACACCATATATTTT
TRBV6-2/TRBV6-3	TRBD2	TRBJ2-2	once	CASSRTSGSSWELFF	TGTGCCAGCAGCCGGACTAGCGGGAGCTCCTGGGAGCTGTTTTTT
TRBV10-3	-	TRBJ2-5	-	CAISERAVQETQYF	TGTGCCATCAGTGAGAGGGCAGTTCAAGAGACCCAGTACTTC
TRBV6-6	-	TRBJ1-1	-	CASSRTVNTEAFF	TGTGCCAGCAGCCGGACAGTTAACACTGAAGCTTTCTTT
TRBV7-3	TRBD2	TRBJ2-1	-	CASSLTAAGGLNEQFF	TGTGCCAGCAGCTTAACCGCGGCGGGAGGGTTAAATGAGCAGTTCTTC
TRBV19	-	TRBJ2-1	-	CASSTDSSSYNEQFF	TGTGCCAGTAGTACGGACAGCAGCTCCTACAATGAGCAGTTCTTC
TRBV6-6	-	TRBJ1-1	-	CASNSVVTSTEAFF	TGTGCCAGCAATAGTGTGGTTACGAGCACTGAAGCTTTCTTT
TRBV25-1	-	TRBJ2-3	-	CASSERLTGADTQYF	TGTGCCAGCAGTGAGCGCCTTACGGGGGCAGATACGCAGTATTTT
TRBV5-4	-	TRBJ2-7	once	CASSSLTRGAYEQYF	TGTGCCAGCAGCTCGTTAACCAGGGGGGCCTACGAGCAGTACTTC
TRBV27	-	TRBJ2-4	once	CASRPTGTRIQYF	TGTGCCAGCAGGCCTACCGGGACCCGCATTCAGTACTTC
TRBV9	TRBD1	TRBJ2-7	once	CASSGQGYEQYF	TGTGCCAGCAGCGGACAGGGCTACGAGCAGTACTTC
TRBV7-3	-	TRBJ2-2	-	CASSLSGLANTGELFF	TGTGCCAGCAGCTTAAGTGGACTCGCGAACACCGGGGAGCTGTTTTTT
TRBV27	-	TRBJ2-1	-	CASTLGGAGDEQFF	TGTGCCAGCACCCTTGGGGGCGCAGGGGATGAGCAGTTCTTC
TRBV5-1	-	TRBJ2-7	-	CASTRTGYEQYF	TGCGCCAGCACCCGAACCGGCTACGAGCAGTACTTC
TRBV28	-	TRBJ2-7	-	CASAGIRRRHYEQYF	TGTGCCAGCGCCGGAATACGTAGGCGCCACTACGAGCAGTACTTC
TRBV4-3	-	TRBJ1-4	once	CASSQGSAGYANEKLFF	TGCGCCAGCAGCCAAGGTTCCGCGGGTTATGCTAATGAAAAACTGTTTTTT
TRBV28	TRBD1	TRBJ1-1	-	CASRFQGASTEAFF	TGTGCCAGCCGCTTCCAGGGGGCTAGCACTGAAGCTTTCTTT
TRBV7-2	TRBD1	TRBJ1-2	-	CASSTRTGLYGYTF	TGTGCCAGCAGCACAAGGACAGGGCTCTATGGCTACACCTTC
TRBV14	-	TRBJ2-5	-	CASSQTGKGETQYF	TGTGCCAGCAGCCAAACAGGGAAGGGGGAGACCCAGTACTTC
TRBV5-1	-	TRBJ1-4	-	CASSLGGRTNEKLFF	TGCGCCAGCAGCTTGGGGGGGCGAACTAATGAAAAACTGTTTTTT
TRBV9	TRBD2	TRBJ2-5	-	CASSATSVGETQYF	TGTGCCAGCAGCGCGACTAGCGTGGGGGAGACCCAGTACTTC
TRBV6-5	TRBD2	TRBJ2-7	-	CASRPKRDLGEQYF	TGTGCCAGCCGACCGAAGCGGGACCTTGGTGAGCAGTACTTC